This T cell receptor (beta chain) came from a study of T cells after yellow fever vaccination (dated by TCRdb to about 2019). General notes on the study: The SMART-Seq v4 Ultra Low Input RNA kit was used to prepare libraries from fractions with low cell numbers. The cohort comprised two healthy male donors, one aged 18 to 30 and one aged 30 to 40 years. Bulk PBMC replicates and cell subsets were isolated from blood drawn at multiple timepoints before and after both primary and secondary immunization. To follow T-cell clones before and after both primary and booster YFV17D yellow fever vaccination, bulk TCR alpha and beta repertoires underwent longitudinal sequencing. Paper-wide results and their limitations: Because only a couple of donors were included in the study, the extent to which the findings can be generalized is limited. Most clones expanded after primary vaccination were re-detected after the booster (almost 98% of CD4 and approximately 89% of CD8), suggesting broad memory maintenance. The secondary T-cell response was found to be weaker but faster than the primary response, with a peak reached on day 5 rather than on day 15. A small share of clonotypes occurred in both CD4 and CD8 compartments, likely arising from convergent recombination. Because abundant contaminating clonotypes from the bulk population could be contained in FACS-sorted repertoires, computational filtering was required.

Inclusive of the bounding cysteine and phenylalanine, the CDR3 is 13 residues long. Just CDR3 DNA is preserved here, 39 bases in frame from base 1. Trimming removed 9 bases from V and 1 base from J; the gene matches leave 2 bases unexplained. This specimen's treatment or condition label, per the study, means: live attenuated yellow fever vaccine strain. PBMCs were isolated from peripheral blood using a standard Ficoll-Paque protocol. CD4 and CD8 T-cell fractions were isolated with Dynabeads CD4 and CD8 positive selection kits. RNA was extracted with TriZol from bulk PBMCs, CD4 and CD8 fractions, and dextramer-positive and dextramer-negative fractions. Sequenced on an Illumina NovaSeq 6000. TCR cDNA was synthesized by 5'RACE template switching, which introduced a universal primer site and unique molecular identifiers. Priming of cDNA synthesis was performed from both the TCR alpha and TCR beta constant segments. Library amplification used two PCR steps, and the second PCR step added sample barcodes and sequencing adapters. Libraries were sequenced on Illumina HiSeq 2500 (2x100 bp) or NovaSeq (2x150 bp). The study's processing was this. MIGEC was used to demultiplex reads and collapse the reads into UMI consensus sequences, and MiXCR was used for V(D)J alignment. Using edgeR on replicate PBMC samples, clonotypes were called vaccine-responding if FDR was below 0.01 and the log2 fold change was above 5 up to day 15. Bulk clonotypes were assigned CD4 or CD8 identity according to which sequenced CD4 or CD8 repertoire held them at higher abundance. Using fastp trimming at Q25 and MiXCR clonotype assembly, TCRdb reanalyzed the public sequencing data and kept in-frame beta chains. CDR3 protein duplicates are merged, each entry listing the most common genes and DNA. It is TCRdb's table, rather than the study itself, that gives the V and J calls and clone size. A total of about 300,000 distinct CDR3 sequences appear in this sample, 7.5% to 9.5% of them only once. The ten largest clones take up around 3.5% of the sample.

This clonotype was found a few times. The antigen this receptor binds is unknown. No per-base quality is available; no much larger clone lies one base away. Sequenced material: CD4+ T cells sorted from PBMCs, taken 5 days after the yellow fever booster vaccination. The rearranged segments are TRBV12-3 or TRBV12-4 and TRBJ2-7, with 11 middle bases fitting TRBD2. This clonotype was sampled from a man younger than 30 who received the YFV17D yellow fever vaccine. The DNA sequence is as follows: TGTGCCAGTAGCGGGGGGGCTTCCTACGAGCAGTACTTC. This translates into CASSGGASYEQYF.